This is a list of T cell receptor beta chains from one sample in a study of response to subunit inactivated influenza vaccine. In TCRdb, the RT-PCR reads were re-called with MiXCR into one record per CDR3 protein. The sample has 860,000 or so distinct CDR3 sequences, approximately 21% seen once; the top ten hold roughly 10%. This specimen was PBMCs from blood, taken more than 4 days after vaccination. The receptors shown here come from a man aged 50-60 years who received an inactivated influenza vaccine. Both conserved end residues are part of each CDR3. A D gene is named only where the DNA matches it firmly. For some rows the clone size is stated as once, few or many, or as a class when expanded; others skip it.

J: TRBJ1-2
size: .
D: TRBD1
V: TRBV28
DNA: TGTGCCAGCAGTTGGACAGGGGGTGGCTACACCTTC
CDR3: CASSWTGGGYTF

J: TRBJ2-1
size: few
D: TRBD2
V: TRBV11-3
DNA: TGTGCCAGCAGCTTAACCGGGACTAATAATGAGCAGTTCTTC
CDR3: CASSLTGTNNEQFF

J: TRBJ1-1
size: .
D: .
V: TRBV4-2
DNA: TGTGCCAGCAGCCAAGAGTATCGCCAGAACACTGAAGCTTTCTTT
CDR3: CASSQEYRQNTEAFF

J: TRBJ1-1
size: few
D: .
V: TRBV15
DNA: TGTGCCACCAGGGGGACTGGTTTGGGCTCGGTTGAAGCTTTCTTT
CDR3: CATRGTGLGSVEAFF

J: TRBJ1-2
size: .
D: .
V: TRBV6-4
DNA: TGTGCCAGCAGTGATTCACCTACCAGGGATTTCGTGGTCTATGGCTACACCTTC
CDR3: CASSDSPTRDFVVYGYTF

J: TRBJ2-3
size: .
D: TRBD2
V: TRBV4-3
DNA: TGCGCCAGCAGCCTTCACGGGGGGGATTCAGATACGCAGTATTTT
CDR3: CASSLHGGDSDTQYF

J: TRBJ2-7
size: many
D: TRBD2
V: TRBV19
DNA: TGTGCCAGTAGTATGTTCCCTAGCGGGGGGTACGAGCAGTACTTC
CDR3: CASSMFPSGGYEQYF

J: TRBJ2-3
size: few
D: .
V: TRBV20-1
DNA: TGCAGTGCTAGCTCTGGGTCAGGAGATACGCAGTATTTT
CDR3: CSASSGSGDTQYF

J: TRBJ1-2
size: few
D: .
V: TRBV6-2/TRBV6-3
DNA: TGTGCCAGCAGTTACCTCGGTGGACTCCCGACATATAACTATGGCTACACCTTC
CDR3: CASSYLGGLPTYNYGYTF

J: TRBJ2-7
size: few
D: .
V: TRBV20-1
DNA: TGCAGTGCTAGAGAAACGGGGTACGAGCAGTACTTC
CDR3: CSARETGYEQYF

J: TRBJ2-7
size: few
D: .
V: TRBV11-2
DNA: TGTGCCAGCAGCTTAGGGCCGAAATACGTCTCCTACGAGCAGTACTTC
CDR3: CASSLGPKYVSYEQYF

J: TRBJ1-2
size: few
D: .
V: TRBV5-6
DNA: TGTGCCAGCAGCTTAAACGGGGAGAACTATGGCTACACCTTC
CDR3: CASSLNGENYGYTF

J: TRBJ2-1
size: .
D: TRBD1
V: TRBV7-9
DNA: TGTGCCAGCAGCACCTCGGGACAGGGGTACGATAATGAGCAGTTCTTC
CDR3: CASSTSGQGYDNEQFF

J: TRBJ2-3
size: .
D: .
V: TRBV10-3
DNA: TGTGCCATCAGATGGACGGACAGCACAGATACGCAGTATTTT
CDR3: CAIRWTDSTDTQYF

J: TRBJ2-7
size: .
D: .
V: TRBV10-3
DNA: TGTGCCATCAGTGAGCAGGCCTCGGGCGAGCAGTACTTC
CDR3: CAISEQASGEQYF

J: TRBJ2-5
size: .
D: TRBD2
V: TRBV3-1
DNA: TGTGCCAGCAGCCAAGGGCCTAGCGGGATAGGGGAGACCCAGTACTTC
CDR3: CASSQGPSGIGETQYF

J: TRBJ2-3
size: .
D: .
V: TRBV9
DNA: TGTGCCAGCAGCGTAGTCCGGCAGGGAGATACGCAGTATTTT
CDR3: CASSVVRQGDTQYF

J: TRBJ1-2
size: few
D: .
V: TRBV5-6
DNA: TGTGCCAGCAGCCGTCCGCAAAATAACTATGGCTACACCTTC
CDR3: CASSRPQNNYGYTF

J: TRBJ2-3
size: .
D: .
V: TRBV24-1
DNA: TGTGCCACCAGTGATTTTGGCAGGGCCGGCTTCACCACAGATGATACGCAGTATTTT
CDR3: CATSDFGRAGFTTDDTQYF

J: TRBJ2-2
size: .
D: .
V: TRBV7-3
DNA: TGTGCCAGCAGCTACGCAATTGCCAAAGACACCGGGGAGCTGTTTTTT
CDR3: CASSYAIAKDTGELFF

J: TRBJ2-3
size: .
D: TRBD1
V: TRBV10-3
DNA: TGTGCCATCTCAGGGGGCGGTACAGATACGCAGTATTTT
CDR3: CAISGGGTDTQYF

J: TRBJ1-2
size: few
D: .
V: TRBV12-3/TRBV12-4
DNA: TGTGCCAGCAGACTAATAGGGCAGGGGAACTATGGCTACACCTTC
CDR3: CASRLIGQGNYGYTF

J: TRBJ2-3
size: .
D: TRBD2
V: TRBV2
DNA: TGTGCCTTCAGCCCACTTGGGACTAGCGGATCCACAGATACGCAGTATTTT
CDR3: CAFSPLGTSGSTDTQYF